The 8 T cell receptor beta chains reported below all come from one sample, sequenced in a study of control samples from healthy donors and cancer patients. Sequencing used immunoSEQ multiplex PCR; TCRdb keeps in-frame clones, though not all of them. The sample gives some 150,000 clones, 75% to 95% of which show up once; about 3% is in the top ten. The sequencing input was blood. These receptor sequences come from a man aged 25-40 years in good health.

The rearrangement uses TRBV27 and TRBJ1-1, with 7 bases identical to TRBD1. Germline CDR1 MNHEY, CDR2 SMNVEV (reference sequence). There are 15 residues in the CDR3. With 6 bases clipped from V and 3 bases from J, the junction kept 10 bases outside the gene matches. CDR3 sequence (DNA): TGTGCCAGCAGACTCAAGACAGGGTGGCACACTGAAGCTTTCTTT. It is translated as CASRLKTGWHTEAFF.

The chain links TRBV2 to TRBJ2-7; 8 bases align to TRBD1. This CDR3 is 14 amino acids long. CDR1 and CDR2 (germline): SNHLY, FYNNEI. V was clipped by 6 bases and J by 0 bases; unmatched bases: 4. Here the CDR3 reads CASRAGTGSYEQYF. CDR3 bases: TGTGCCAGCAGAGCAGGGACAGGCTCCTACGAGCAGTACTTC.

CDR3 in DNA: TGCGCCAGCAGTGAGTCTCGACAGGGAATGTACGAGCAGTACTTC. Its translation: CASSESRQGMYEQYF. V gene TRBV10-2 combines with J gene TRBJ2-7, with TRBD1 matching over 7 bases. CDR1 and CDR2 from the germline V gene are WSHSY and SAAADI. The V and J ends lost 0 bases and 4 bases, in that order; junction bases with no gene match: 6. This CDR3 is 15 amino acids long.

The sample holds one count of this clone. This chain links TRBV5-4 with TRBJ1-2; a weak D match, TRBD1 (5 bases). Trimming shortened V by 7 bases and J by 8 bases, and 18 bases separated the two germline ends. Germline V gives CDR1 SGHNT, CDR2 YYREEE (reference sequence). CDR3 length: 13 amino acids. The CDR3 protein is CASWSLFRDGYTF. Here the CDR3 DNA reads TGTGCCAGCTGGTCCCTCTTCAGGGACGGCTACACCTTC.

CDR3 DNA sequence: TGTGCCAGCAGTCACCCGGCCTTAGCGGGGGGTTCAGATACGCAGTATTTT. Translated, it gives CASSHPALAGGSDTQYF. V is TRBV9 and J is TRBJ2-3; 10 bases are a match to TRBD2. The CDR3 totals 17 residues. Germline CDR1 is SGDLS and CDR2 is YYNGEE. The V gene end was trimmed by 5 bases and the J gene end by 4 bases; junction bases not matched to a gene: 13.

This clone was recorded once. The chain joins TRBV4-1 to TRBJ1-3; D might be TRBD1 (5 bases). The germline gives CDR1 MGHRA, CDR2 YSYEKL. The CDR3 totals 14 residues. Deletions cut 0 bases from V and 5 bases from J, with 8 bases between. CDR3 DNA sequence: TGCGCCAGCAGCCAAGAGGGGCAGAGAAACACCATATATTTT. It translates to CASSQEGQRNTIYF.

This sequence joins TRBV25-1 and TRBJ2-7; no clear D gene. Germline lookup yields CDR1 MGHDK and CDR2 SYGVNS. Between the trimmed V and J ends, which lost 6 bases and 3 bases, there was a span of 12 bases. This CDR3 contains 13 residues. The CDR3, as DNA: TGTGCCAGCAGCCCTACTGTGGTCTACGAGCAGTACTTC. It encodes CASSPTVVYEQYF.

The V and J genes are TRBV6-1 and TRBJ1-5; D not certain. The V end was cut by 3 bases, the J end by 6 bases, with 6 bases between. The CDR3 length is 12 residues. The V gene's germline CDR1 is MNHNS and CDR2 SASEGT. CDR3 in amino acids: CASSDQVQPQHF. The CDR3 coding sequence is TGTGCCAGCAGTGATCAGGTTCAGCCCCAGCATTTT.